The 21 T cell receptor beta chains below were found in one sample sequenced in a study of response to subunit inactivated influenza vaccine. TCRdb redid the calling of the RT-PCR reads with MiXCR, one entry per CDR3 protein. Of just under 550,000 distinct CDR3 sequences in the sample, roughly 25% were seen once. Separately, the same data were catalogued under a study of T cells expressing NK-cell markers. That source reports: Synthesis of TCR beta cDNA relied on 5'RACE template switching carrying UMIs.

The sequencing here drew on CD4+ T cells sorted from PBMCs, taken 11 to 12 days after vaccination. These receptors were obtained from a man over 45 who received an inactivated influenza vaccine.

The rearrangement uses TRBV18 and TRBJ2-2, with no clear D. The germline CDR1 and CDR2 sequences are KGHSH and LQKENI. The V end lost 1 base, the J end lost 4 bases, and 10 bases lay between the germline ends. The CDR3 has 15 residues. CDR3 sequence (DNA): TGTGCCAGCTCACCACTACAGCCGGGCACCGGGGAGCTGTTTTTT. As protein: CASSPLQPGTGELFF.

This clonotype came up a few times. V gene TRBV3-1 combines with J gene TRBJ2-4, with 7 bases matching TRBD2. The CDR3 extends over 17 amino acids. Germline lookup yields CDR1 LGHDT and CDR2 YNNKEL (reference sequence). V shed 1 base, J shed 4 bases, and the junction held 10 bases outside the gene matches. The CDR3 spells CASSQARLLATKNIQYF. In nucleotides, the CDR3 is TGTGCCAGCAGCCAAGCCCGCCTACTAGCGACTAAAAACATTCAGTACTTC.

This rearrangement joins TRBV3-1 to TRBJ1-2; 10 nucleotides match TRBD1. CDR3 length: 14 residues. CDR1 and CDR2 from the germline V gene are LGHDT and YNNKEL (reference sequence). V shed 4 bases, J shed 7 bases, and the junction held 6 bases outside the gene matches. For the CDR3, the DNA is TGTGCCAGCAGCCCCCGGGACAGGGGTTCTGGCTACACCTTC. As protein: CASSPRDRGSGYTF.

V is TRBV9 and J is TRBJ2-3; weak D call: TRBD1 (5 bases). There are 15 residues in the CDR3. The V gene's germline CDR1 is SGDLS and CDR2 YYNGEE. Trimming took off 2 bases at V and 1 base at J, with 11 bases between the two ends. CDR3 nucleotide sequence: TGTGCCAGCAGCGTCGACAGCGCCGGCACAGATACGCAGTATTTT. It is translated as CASSVDSAGTDTQYF.

This clonotype has only a few counts. V gene TRBV5-5 combines with J gene TRBJ2-7, with D perhaps TRBD1 or TRBD2 (5 bases each). V lost 5 bases, J lost 3 bases, and 15 bases lay in between. The germline V gene has CDR1 SGHKS and CDR2 YYEKEE (reference sequence). The CDR3 is 14 residues long. The CDR3 DNA follows: TGTGCCAGCAGTCCCGGGACGGACCTCTACGAGCAGTACTTC. Its protein is CASSPGTDLYEQYF.

This clonotype was detected many times. This sequence joins TRBV7-9 and TRBJ1-2; the D is unclear. The CDR3 loop spans 13 amino acids. Germline V gene sequence: CDR1 SEHNR, CDR2 FQNEAQ (reference sequence). Between the trimmed V and J ends, which lost 3 bases and 8 bases, there was a span of 13 bases. DNA for the CDR3: TGTGCCAGCAGCTTTAGGCGCCTGGGGGGCTACACCTTC. Amino acids: CASSFRRLGGYTF.

The chain carries TRBV29-1 and TRBJ2-3; 9 bases align to TRBD1. Trimming took 6 bases from V and 1 from J; bases not matched to a gene: 5. This CDR3 contains 14 residues. In germline, CDR1 is SQVTM, CDR2 ANQGSEA. The CDR3 DNA reads as TGCAGCGTAGGACAGGGGATGGGCACAGATACGCAGTATTTT. Its translation is CSVGQGMGTDTQYF.

This clonotype has a handful of counts. This chain uses TRBV4-2 with TRBJ2-1; 8 bases agree with TRBD2. J gave up 0 bases and V 3 bases, and 10 bases lay outside the gene matches. Germline V gene lookup returns CDR1 LGHNA and CDR2 YNFKEQ. The CDR3 runs to 18 residues. DNA of the CDR3: TGTGCCAGCAGCCACTTGACTAGCGCAGGCTTCTCCTACAATGAGCAGTTCTTC. Its protein product is CASSHLTSAGFSYNEQFF.

In this sample, this clonotype turned up once. The rearrangement joins TRBV7-2 to TRBJ2-3, with a possible D match to TRBD1 (7 bases). The CDR3 has 14 amino acids. Trimming cost V 6 bases and J 4 bases, with 14 bases left between them. From germline, CDR1 is SGHTA and CDR2 FQGNSA. CDR3 DNA sequence: TGTGCCAGCAGACCAGGGGGGCTCGCAGATACGCAGTATTTT. It encodes CASRPGGLADTQYF.

The chain employs TRBV24-1 and TRBJ2-5, with TRBD2 matching over 15 bases. The CDR3 is made up of 17 amino acids. Germline V lookup: CDR1 KGHDR, CDR2 SFDVKD. With V trimmed by 0 bases and J by 3 bases, 1 base remained unmatched. The CDR3, as DNA: TGTGCCACCAGTGATTTGAGGACTAGCGGGAGGGAAGAGACCCAGTACTTC. This codes for CATSDLRTSGREETQYF.

This clonotype was counted at least ten times. The chain carries TRBV10-3 and TRBJ1-5; 12 nucleotides line up with TRBD1. V dropped 3 bases and J dropped 6; count of bases not matched to a gene: 6. CDR1 is ENHRY and CDR2 is SYGVKD in the germline V gene. This CDR3 region has 16 residues. CDR3: CAISEAGTGGLQPQHF. CDR3 coding DNA: TGTGCCATCAGTGAAGCCGGGACAGGGGGCCTTCAGCCCCAGCATTTT.

This clonotype was observed many times. The J gene is TRBJ2-3, the V gene TRBV29-1; 8 nucleotides match TRBD2. The CDR3 has 13 amino acids. CDR1 and CDR2 from the germline V gene are SQVTM and ANQGSEA. The V and J ends lost 5 bases and 8 bases, in that order; junction bases with no gene match: 9. This CDR3 is CSVSGGEVGTQYF. The DNA of the CDR3 is TGCAGCGTTTCCGGGGGGGAAGTGGGTACGCAGTATTTT.

The chain couples TRBV12-3 or TRBV12-4 to TRBJ2-2; 7 bases map to TRBD1. The CDR3 runs 15 residues. V was clipped by 7 bases and J by 0 bases; unmatched bases: 5. In DNA, the CDR3 is TGTGCCAGCACCCTGACAGGGCCGAACACCGGGGAGCTGTTTTTT. It codes for CASTLTGPNTGELFF.

There are a few counts of this clonotype. The DNA of the CDR3 is TGTGCCAGCAGCTTTGGGACTAGCGGGAGTTTCAATGAGCAGTTCTTC. Protein sequence: CASSFGTSGSFNEQFF. The gene calls are TRBV7-2 and TRBJ2-1; 14 bases map to TRBD2. The CDR3 spans 16 residues. The junction had 4 bases not matched to a gene; V was cut back by 3 bases and J by 6 bases. Germline values: CDR1 SGHTA, CDR2 FQGNSA.

The chain carries TRBV30 and TRBJ2-3; 15 bases line up with TRBD2. CDR3 size: 15 residues. Germline CDR1 reads GTSNPN; CDR2 reads SVGIG (reference sequence). The trim removed 7 bases at V and 2 bases at J, leaving 4 bases unmatched. CDR3 sequence: CASRTSGRATDTQYF. CDR3 DNA: TGTGCCTCAAGGACTAGCGGGAGGGCCACAGATACGCAGTATTTT.

This chain uses TRBV7-2 with TRBJ2-1, with D possibly being TRBD1 (5 bases). The CDR3 runs to 15 residues. Trimming stripped 0 bases from V and 4 bases from J, with 10 bases between. The germline gives CDR1 SGHTA, CDR2 FQGNSA. CDR3 protein: CASSLAATAYNEQFF. The CDR3 coding sequence is TGTGCCAGCAGCTTAGCCGCGACAGCTTACAATGAGCAGTTCTTC.

This clonotype was found a few times. The V call is TRBV5-6, the J call TRBJ2-7, with a possible D match to TRBD1 (5 bases). This CDR3 spans 14 amino acids. Trimming took 5 bases from V and 3 from J, leaving 15 bases between them. Germline V gives CDR1 SGHDT, CDR2 YYEEEE. The CDR3 spells CASSTTGILYEQYF. DNA for the CDR3: TGTGCCAGCAGTACCACAGGTATCCTCTACGAGCAGTACTTC.

V gene TRBV4-3 combines with J gene TRBJ1-2, with D perhaps matching TRBD1 (5 bases). Deletions cut 1 base from V and 8 bases from J, with 14 bases between. From germline, CDR1 is LGHNA and CDR2 YSLEER. The CDR3 has 14 residues. The CDR3 DNA follows: TGCGCCAGCAGCCAAGTGAGGACACCGATGGGCTACACCTTC. It encodes CASSQVRTPMGYTF.

This clonotype was seen a few times. This chain links TRBV5-1 with TRBJ1-3, with D unresolved. The V gene lost 5 bases and the J gene lost 0 bases, with 15 bases spanning the gap. CDR1 is SGHRS, CDR2 YFSETQ, per germline. This CDR3 region has 16 residues. The CDR3: CASRPDGRNSGNTIYF. The CDR3 DNA is TGCGCCAGCAGACCCGATGGACGGAACTCTGGAAACACCATATATTTT.

The chain recombines TRBV11-2 with TRBJ2-5; perhaps TRBD2 as D (6 bases). Trimming stripped 11 bases from V and 2 bases from J, with 15 bases between. The CDR3 is 13 residues long. CDR1 and CDR2 (germline): SGHAT, FQNNGV. The CDR3 protein is CAGKNGTQETQYF. The DNA for the CDR3 is TGTGCCGGCAAAAACGGGACTCAAGAGACCCAGTACTTC.

This clonotype was detected a few times. This sequence joins TRBV3-1 and TRBJ1-3; D is possibly TRBD1 (6 bases). The V and J ends lost 4 bases and 3 bases respectively, with 13 bases between them. CDR1 LGHDT and CDR2 YNNKEL come from the germline V gene (reference sequence). The CDR3 length is 15 residues. This chain's CDR3 is CASSLRGGLGNTIYF. CDR3 bases: TGTGCCAGCAGCCTCCGGGGGGGGCTTGGAAACACCATATATTTT.